Presented here are 11 T cell receptor beta chains from one specimen sequenced in a study of T cells in women clearing cervical HPV infection (dated by TCRdb to the late 2010s). The protocol used for the library was the immunoSEQ multiplex PCR assay. Drawn from immuneACCESS, this table holds only the in-frame rearrangements with V and J called that TCRdb kept. Clones are partly lost; checked studies trace under half to an unresolved V gene and leave the rest unexplained. The sample table records 20,000 to 25,000 clones. The top ten clonotypes cover less than 3.5% of the sample. Sequenced input: blood buffy coat. These receptors originate from a woman between 18 and 70 years old with a cervical HPV16 infection that either progressed to CIN3+ or cleared (not recorded which).

To note about this clone: The read gets to within 3 residues of the CDR3 end, and the germline J gene fills in the rest. The chain combines TRBV7-9 with TRBJ2-5, with TRBD2 matching 7 bases. Germline CDR1 SEHNR, CDR2 FQNEAQ (reference sequence). The junction had 8 bases not matched to a gene; V was cut back by 7 bases and J by 0 bases. This CDR3 contains 15 residues. The CDR3 loop reads CASTQAAGYQETQYF. CDR3 bases read: TGTGCCAGCACCCAGGCAGCGGGGTACCAAGAGACC.

About this clone itself: The CDR3 is cut off 3 residues early in the read; its end comes from the germline J gene. The chain is built from TRBV4-2 and TRBJ2-3; D may match TRBD1 or TRBD2 (5 bases each). Germline V gives CDR1 LGHNA, CDR2 YNFKEQ. The V end was cut by 4 bases, the J end by 7 bases, with 12 bases between. The CDR3 loop spans 13 amino acids. The sequenced CDR3 bases are TGTGCCAGCAGCCCCCCAGGGAGAAATACG. Encoded protein: CASSPPGRNT. The CDR3 reads in full as CASSPPGRNTQYF.

As to this clone: The read terminates 3 residues before the CDR3 end, so the remaining end is supplied by the germline J gene. The chain uses TRBV7-2 and TRBJ2-3; 9 nucleotides match TRBD2. J gave up 5 bases and V 2 bases, and 5 bases lay outside the gene matches. CDR3 length equals 15 residues. Germline lookup yields CDR1 SGHTA and CDR2 FQGNSA. CDR3 residues: CASSLQAGGGDTQYF. The sequenced part of the CDR3 DNA is TGTGCCAGCAGCTTACAGGCGGGGGGGGGAGATACG.

Remarks on this clone: The read comes to an end 3 residues before the CDR3 does, leaving the germline J gene to fill in the end. The V gene is TRBV20-1, the J gene TRBJ2-1; D remains ambiguous. CDR1 is DFQATT, CDR2 SNEGSKA, per germline (reference sequence). The CDR3 covers 14 residues. The ends were cut back, 2 bases at V and 4 bases at J, with 12 bases in the middle. CDR3 loop: CSARTDGPYNEQFF. The DNA read from the CDR3 is TGCAGTGCTAGAACAGATGGGCCTTACAATGAG.

Points on this clone: The CDR3 is cut off 3 residues early in the read; its end comes from the germline J gene. The rearrangement links TRBV5-4 to TRBJ2-7; 7 positions agree with TRBD2. The trim removed 2 bases at V and 2 bases at J, leaving 7 bases unmatched. This CDR3 is built from 15 residues. Germline V gene data show CDR1 as SGHNT and CDR2 as YYREEE (reference sequence). Partial CDR3 DNA: TGTGCCAGCAGCTTCTCCGGGACTAACACCTACGAG. Protein sequence: CASSFSGTNTYE. The CDR3 reads in full as CASSFSGTNTYEQYF.

As to this clone: Coverage ceases 3 residues before the CDR3 finishes, and the germline J gene fills in the end. The chain joins TRBV2 to TRBJ1-4; possibly TRBD1 for D (6 bases). CDR3 length equals 15 residues. CDR1 and CDR2 (germline): SNHLY, FYNNEI. CDR3 sequence reads: CASSIQQGNNSPLFF. The DNA read from the CDR3 is TGTGCCAGCAGTATACAACAGGGTAATAATTCACCA.

Comments on this clone: The read comes to an end 3 residues before the CDR3 does, leaving the germline J gene to fill in the end. The gene calls are TRBV24-1 and TRBJ2-5; 8 nucleotides agree with TRBD2. The J segment lost 7 bases and the V segment lost 7 bases, leaving 10 bases of the junction unmatched. The CDR3 is made up of 14 amino acids. CDR1 KGHDR and CDR2 SFDVKD come from the germline V gene. CDR3 DNA (partial): TGTGCCACCAGCGCTTCGGGGGGGCAGGGGACC. Translated, it gives CATSASGGQGT. In full, the CDR3 reads CATSASGGQGTQYF.

In the case of this clone: The read gets to within 3 residues of the CDR3 end, and the germline J gene fills in the rest. This chain links TRBV20-1 with TRBJ2-7; 7 bases match TRBD1. V lost 0 bases and J lost 5; bases outside the gene matches: 7. CDR1 and CDR2 (germline): DFQATT, SNEGSKA (reference sequence). This CDR3 has 14 residues. The part of the CDR3 DNA that was read is TGCAGTGCTAGAGATAACAGGGGAGTCAACGAG. Protein: CSARDNRGVNE. The whole CDR3 sequence reads CSARDNRGVNEQYF.

As to this clone: The read falls 3 residues short of the CDR3 end, and the missing part is taken from the germline J gene. The rearrangement uses TRBV7-3 and TRBJ2-1, with D perhaps TRBD2 (7 bases). CDR1 and CDR2 from the germline V gene are SGHTA and FQGTGA. The length of the CDR3 is 15 residues. V was pared by 1 base and J by 7 bases, with 14 bases between. The CDR3 protein is CASSLRGGAGNEQFF. The part of the CDR3 DNA that was read is TGTGCCAGCAGCTTAAGAGGGGGGGCGGGGAATGAG.

CDR3 sequence: CASSPGFYYGYTF. The CDR3 bases that were read are TGCGCCAGCAGCCCTGGCTTTTACTATGGC. The genes are TRBV5-1 and TRBJ1-2, with D hard to call. The read finishes 3 residues shy of the CDR3 end, and the germline J gene is used to complete it. CDR3 length: 13 residues. CDR1 and CDR2 (germline): SGHRS, YFSETQ. V was clipped by 4 bases and J by 3 bases, with 10 bases between them.

For this clone: From the germline J gene comes the end of the CDR3, since the read stops 3 residues before it. The chain employs TRBV6-1 and TRBJ2-7; TRBD1 matches at 10 bases. The CDR3 is 15 amino acids. The V and J ends lost 1 base and 5 bases, in that order; junction bases with no gene match: 5. Germline V lookup: CDR1 MNHNS, CDR2 SASEGT. The CDR3 is CASSEGTGTGDEQYF. The CDR3 bases that were read are TGTGCCAGCAGTGAAGGCACCGGGACAGGGGACGAG.